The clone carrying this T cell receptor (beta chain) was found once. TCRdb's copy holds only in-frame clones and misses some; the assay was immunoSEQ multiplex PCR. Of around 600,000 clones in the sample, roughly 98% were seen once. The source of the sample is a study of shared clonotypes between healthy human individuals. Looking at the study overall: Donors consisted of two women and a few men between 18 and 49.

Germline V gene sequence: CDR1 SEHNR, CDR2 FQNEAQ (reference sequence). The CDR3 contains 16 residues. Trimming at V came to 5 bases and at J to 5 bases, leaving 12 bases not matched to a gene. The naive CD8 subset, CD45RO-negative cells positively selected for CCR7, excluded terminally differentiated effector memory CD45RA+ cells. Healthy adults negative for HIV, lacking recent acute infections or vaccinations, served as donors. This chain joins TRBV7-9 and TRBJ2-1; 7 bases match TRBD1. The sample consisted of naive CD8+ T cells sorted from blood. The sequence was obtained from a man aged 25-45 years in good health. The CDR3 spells CASSENTGVTDNEQFF. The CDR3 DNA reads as TGTGCCAGCAGCGAAAATACAGGGGTCACAGACAATGAGCAGTTCTTC.